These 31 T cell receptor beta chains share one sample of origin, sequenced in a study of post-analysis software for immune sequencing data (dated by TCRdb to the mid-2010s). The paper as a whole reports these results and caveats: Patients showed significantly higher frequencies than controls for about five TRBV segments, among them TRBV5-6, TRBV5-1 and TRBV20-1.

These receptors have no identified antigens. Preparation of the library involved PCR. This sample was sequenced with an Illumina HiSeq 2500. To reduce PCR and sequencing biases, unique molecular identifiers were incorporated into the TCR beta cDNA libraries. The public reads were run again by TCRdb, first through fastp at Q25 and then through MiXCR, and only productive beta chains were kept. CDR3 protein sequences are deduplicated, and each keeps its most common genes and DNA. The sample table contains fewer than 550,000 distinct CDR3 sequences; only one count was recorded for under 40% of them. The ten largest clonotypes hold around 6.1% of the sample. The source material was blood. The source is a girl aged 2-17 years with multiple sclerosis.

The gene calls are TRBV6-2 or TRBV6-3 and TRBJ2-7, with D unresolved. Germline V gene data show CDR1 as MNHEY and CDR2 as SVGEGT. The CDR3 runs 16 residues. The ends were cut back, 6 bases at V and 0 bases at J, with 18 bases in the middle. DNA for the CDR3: TGTGCCAGCAGCGCCGATAAGGACCGAAGCTCCTACGAGCAGTACTTC. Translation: CASSADKDRSSYEQYF.

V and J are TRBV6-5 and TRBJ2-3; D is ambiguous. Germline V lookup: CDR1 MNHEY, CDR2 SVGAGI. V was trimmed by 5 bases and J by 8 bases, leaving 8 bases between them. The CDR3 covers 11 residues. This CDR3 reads CASSREATQYF. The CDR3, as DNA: TGTGCCAGCAGTCGCGAGGCTACGCAGTATTTT.

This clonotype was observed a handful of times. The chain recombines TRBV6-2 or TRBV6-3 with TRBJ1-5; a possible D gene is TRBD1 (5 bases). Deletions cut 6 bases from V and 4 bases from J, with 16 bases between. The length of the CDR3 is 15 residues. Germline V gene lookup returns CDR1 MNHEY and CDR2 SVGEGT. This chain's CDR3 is CASREIGTGNQPQHF. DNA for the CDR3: TGTGCCAGCAGAGAAATCGGGACGGGAAATCAGCCCCAGCATTTT.

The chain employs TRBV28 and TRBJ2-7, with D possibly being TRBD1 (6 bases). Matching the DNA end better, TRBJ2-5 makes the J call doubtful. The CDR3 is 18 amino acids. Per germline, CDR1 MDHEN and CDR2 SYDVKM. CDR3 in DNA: TGTGCCAGCAGTTTCTCAAGGGGCTACGGATGGGGGCTAGGGACCCAGTACTTC. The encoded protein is CASSFSRGYGWGLGTQYF.

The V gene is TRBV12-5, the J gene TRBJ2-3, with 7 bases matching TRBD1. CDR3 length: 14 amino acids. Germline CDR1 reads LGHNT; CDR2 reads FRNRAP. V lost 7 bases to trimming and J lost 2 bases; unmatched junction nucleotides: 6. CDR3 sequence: CASALQGNTDTQYF. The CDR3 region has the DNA TGTGCTAGTGCGCTACAGGGGAACACAGATACGCAGTATTTT.

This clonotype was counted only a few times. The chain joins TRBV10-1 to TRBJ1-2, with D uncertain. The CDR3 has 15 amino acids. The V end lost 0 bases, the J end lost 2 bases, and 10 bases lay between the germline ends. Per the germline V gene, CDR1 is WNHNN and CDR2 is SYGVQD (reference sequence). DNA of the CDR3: TGCGCCAGCAGTGAGTCGGCAGGAGACAACTATGGCTACACCTTC. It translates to CASSESAGDNYGYTF.

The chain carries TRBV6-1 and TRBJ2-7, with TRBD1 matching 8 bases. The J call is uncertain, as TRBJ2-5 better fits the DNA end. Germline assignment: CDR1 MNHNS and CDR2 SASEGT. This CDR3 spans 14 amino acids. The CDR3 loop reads CASGPGQGLETQYF. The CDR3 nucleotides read TGTGCCAGTGGCCCCGGACAGGGTTTAGAGACCCAGTACTTC.

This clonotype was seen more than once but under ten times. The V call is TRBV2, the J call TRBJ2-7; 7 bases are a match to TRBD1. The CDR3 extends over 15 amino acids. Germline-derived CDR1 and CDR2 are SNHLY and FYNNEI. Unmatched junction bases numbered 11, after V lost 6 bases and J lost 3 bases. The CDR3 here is CASRAGTDLIYEQYF. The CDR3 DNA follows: TGTGCCAGCAGGGCAGGGACAGACCTAATCTACGAGCAGTACTTC.

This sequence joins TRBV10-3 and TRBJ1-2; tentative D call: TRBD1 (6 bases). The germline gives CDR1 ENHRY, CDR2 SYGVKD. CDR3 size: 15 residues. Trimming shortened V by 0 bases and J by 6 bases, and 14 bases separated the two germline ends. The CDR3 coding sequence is TGTGCCATCAGTGAGTCTCAGAGGGACAAAGATGGCTACACCTTC. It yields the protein CAISESQRDKDGYTF.

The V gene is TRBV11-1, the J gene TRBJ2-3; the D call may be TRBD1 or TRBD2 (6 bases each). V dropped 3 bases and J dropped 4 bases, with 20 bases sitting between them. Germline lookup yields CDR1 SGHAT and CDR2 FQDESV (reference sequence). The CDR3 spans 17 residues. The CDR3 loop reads CASSFIPGAPRADTQYF. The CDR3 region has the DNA TGTGCCAGCAGCTTCATTCCGGGGGCCCCTCGCGCAGATACGCAGTATTTT. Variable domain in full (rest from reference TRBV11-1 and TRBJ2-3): EAEVAQSPRYKITEKSQAVAFWCDPISGHATLYWYRQILGQGPELLVQFQDESVVDDSQLPKDRFSAERLKGVDSTLKIQPAELGDSAMYLCASSFIPGAPRADTQYFGPGTRLTVL.

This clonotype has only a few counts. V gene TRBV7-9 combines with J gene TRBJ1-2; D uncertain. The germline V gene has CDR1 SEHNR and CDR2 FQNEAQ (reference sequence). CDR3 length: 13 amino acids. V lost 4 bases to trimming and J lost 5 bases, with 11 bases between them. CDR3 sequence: CASSSDFGYGYTF. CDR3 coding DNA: TGTGCCAGCAGCTCGGACTTTGGTTATGGCTACACCTTC.

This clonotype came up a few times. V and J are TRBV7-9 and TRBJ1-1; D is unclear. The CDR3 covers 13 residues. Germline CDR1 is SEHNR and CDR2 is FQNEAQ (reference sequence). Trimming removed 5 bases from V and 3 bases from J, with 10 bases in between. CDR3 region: CASSPIGHTEAFF. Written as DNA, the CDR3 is TGTGCCAGCAGCCCCATAGGACACACTGAAGCTTTCTTT.

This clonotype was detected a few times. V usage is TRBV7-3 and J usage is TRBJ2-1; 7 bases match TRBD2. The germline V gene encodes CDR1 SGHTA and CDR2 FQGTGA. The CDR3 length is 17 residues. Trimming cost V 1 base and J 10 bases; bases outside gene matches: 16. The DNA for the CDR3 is TGTGCCAGCAGCTTAAGTCTTTTGGGTGGGGGGGAGAAAGAGCAGTTCTTC. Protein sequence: CASSLSLLGGGEKEQFF.

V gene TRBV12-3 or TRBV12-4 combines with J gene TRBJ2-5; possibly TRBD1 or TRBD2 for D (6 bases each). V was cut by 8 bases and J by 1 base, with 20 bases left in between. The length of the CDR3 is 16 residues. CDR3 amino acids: CASGPTGVGAQETQYF. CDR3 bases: TGTGCCAGCGGCCCTACGGGAGTGGGGGCCCAAGAGACCCAGTACTTC.

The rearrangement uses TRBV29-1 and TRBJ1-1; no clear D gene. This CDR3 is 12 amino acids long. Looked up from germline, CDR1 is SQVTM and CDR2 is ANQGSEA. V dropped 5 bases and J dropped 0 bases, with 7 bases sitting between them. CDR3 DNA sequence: TGCAGCGTTACGCAACTGAACACTGAAGCTTTCTTT. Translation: CSVTQLNTEAFF.

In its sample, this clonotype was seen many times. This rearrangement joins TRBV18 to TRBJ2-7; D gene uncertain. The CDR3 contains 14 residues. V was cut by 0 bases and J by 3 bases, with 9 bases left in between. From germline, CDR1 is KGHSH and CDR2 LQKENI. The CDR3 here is CASSPPSLSYEQYF. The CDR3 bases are TGTGCCAGCTCACCACCTTCCCTAAGCTACGAGCAGTACTTC.

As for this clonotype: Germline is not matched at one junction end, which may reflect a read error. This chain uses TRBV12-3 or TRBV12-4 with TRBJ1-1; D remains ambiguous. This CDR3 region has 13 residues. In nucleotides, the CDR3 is TGTGCCAACAGTTTCTCGGCTGGGAGAGGTGCTTTCTTT. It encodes CANSFSAGRGAFF.

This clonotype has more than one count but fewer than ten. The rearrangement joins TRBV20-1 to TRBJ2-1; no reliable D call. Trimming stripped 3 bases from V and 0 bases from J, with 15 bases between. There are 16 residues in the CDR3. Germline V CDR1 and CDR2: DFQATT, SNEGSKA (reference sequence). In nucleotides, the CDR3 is TGCAGTGCTAGCGATGCCCTACGCGACTCCTACAATGAGCAGTTCTTC. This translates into CSASDALRDSYNEQFF.

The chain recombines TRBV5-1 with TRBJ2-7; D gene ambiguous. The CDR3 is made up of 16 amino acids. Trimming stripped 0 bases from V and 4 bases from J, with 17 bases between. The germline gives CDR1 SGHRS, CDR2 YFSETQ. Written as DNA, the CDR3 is TGCGCCAGCAGCTTGGGGGTACAGACGTTCAAGTACGAGCAGTACTTC. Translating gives CASSLGVQTFKYEQYF.

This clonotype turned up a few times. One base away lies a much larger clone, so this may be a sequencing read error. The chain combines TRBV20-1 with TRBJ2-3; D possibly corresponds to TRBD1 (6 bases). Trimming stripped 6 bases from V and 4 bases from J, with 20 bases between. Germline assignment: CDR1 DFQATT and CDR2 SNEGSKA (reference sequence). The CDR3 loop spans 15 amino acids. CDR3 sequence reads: CSAPQGGFGADTQYF. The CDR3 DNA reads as TGCAGTGCCCCCCAAGGGGGTTTTGGCGCAGATACGCAGTATTTT.

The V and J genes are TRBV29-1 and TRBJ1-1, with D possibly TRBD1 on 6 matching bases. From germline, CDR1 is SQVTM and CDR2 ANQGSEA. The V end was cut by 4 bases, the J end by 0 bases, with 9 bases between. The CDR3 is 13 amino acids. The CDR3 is CSVVTGMNTEAFF. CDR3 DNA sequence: TGCAGCGTTGTCACAGGGATGAACACTGAAGCTTTCTTT.

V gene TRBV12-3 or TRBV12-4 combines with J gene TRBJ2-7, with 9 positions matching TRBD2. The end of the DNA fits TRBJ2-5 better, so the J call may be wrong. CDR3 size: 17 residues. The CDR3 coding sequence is TGTGCCAGCAGTTTATATAATCTGGCGGGGGGGATAGAGACCCAGTACTTC. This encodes CASSLYNLAGGIETQYF.

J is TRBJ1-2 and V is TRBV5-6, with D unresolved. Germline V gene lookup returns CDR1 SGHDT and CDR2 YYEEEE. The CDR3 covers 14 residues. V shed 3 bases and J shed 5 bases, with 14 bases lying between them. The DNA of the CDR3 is TGTGCCAGCAGCTGGAGGGCAGGATCTTATGGCTACACCTTC. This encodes CASSWRAGSYGYTF.

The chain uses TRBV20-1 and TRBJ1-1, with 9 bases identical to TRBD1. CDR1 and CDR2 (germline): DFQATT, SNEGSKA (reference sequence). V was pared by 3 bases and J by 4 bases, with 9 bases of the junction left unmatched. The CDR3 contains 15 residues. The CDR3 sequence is CSARGGQGRFTEAFF. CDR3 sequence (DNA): TGCAGTGCTAGGGGCGGACAGGGGCGATTCACTGAAGCTTTCTTT.

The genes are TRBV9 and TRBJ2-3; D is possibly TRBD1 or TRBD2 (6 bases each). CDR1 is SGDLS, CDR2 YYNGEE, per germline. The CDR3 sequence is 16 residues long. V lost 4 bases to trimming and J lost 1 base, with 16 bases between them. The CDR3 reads CASSLPGAQGTDTQYF. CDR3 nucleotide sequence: TGTGCCAGCAGCTTGCCGGGGGCCCAAGGCACAGATACGCAGTATTTT.

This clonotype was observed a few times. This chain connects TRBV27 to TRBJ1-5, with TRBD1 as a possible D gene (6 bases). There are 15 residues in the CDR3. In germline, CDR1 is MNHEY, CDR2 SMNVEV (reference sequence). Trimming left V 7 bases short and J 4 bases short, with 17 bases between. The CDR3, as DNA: TGTGCCAGCACCGGAACCGGGACATTAAATCAGCCCCAGCATTTT. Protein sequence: CASTGTGTLNQPQHF.

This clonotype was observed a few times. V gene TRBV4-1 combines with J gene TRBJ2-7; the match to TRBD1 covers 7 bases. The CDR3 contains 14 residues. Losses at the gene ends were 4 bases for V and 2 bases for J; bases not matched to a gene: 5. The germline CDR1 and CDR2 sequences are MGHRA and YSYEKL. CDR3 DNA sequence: TGCGCCAGCAGCCCCGAGGGGGCGACCTACGAGCAGTACTTC. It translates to CASSPEGATYEQYF.

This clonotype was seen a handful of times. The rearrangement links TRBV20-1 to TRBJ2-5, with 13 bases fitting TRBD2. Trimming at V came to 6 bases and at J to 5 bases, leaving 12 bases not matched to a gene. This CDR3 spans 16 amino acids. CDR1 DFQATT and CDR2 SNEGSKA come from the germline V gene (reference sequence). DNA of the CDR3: TGCAGTGCCCTACTCCCGGGACTAGCGGGGTGGGAGACCCAGTACTTC. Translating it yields CSALLPGLAGWETQYF.

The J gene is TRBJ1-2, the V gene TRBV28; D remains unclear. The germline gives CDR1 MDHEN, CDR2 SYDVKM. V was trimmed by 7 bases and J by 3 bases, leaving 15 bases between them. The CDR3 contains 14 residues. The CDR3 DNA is TGTGCCAGCAAACTGCCCCCGAGAGACTATGGCTACACCTTC. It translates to CASKLPPRDYGYTF.

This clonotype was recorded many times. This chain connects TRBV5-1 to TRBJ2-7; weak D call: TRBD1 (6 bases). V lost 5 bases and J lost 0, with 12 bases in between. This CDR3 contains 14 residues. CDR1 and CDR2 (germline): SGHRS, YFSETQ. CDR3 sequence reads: CASSRQDDSYEQYF. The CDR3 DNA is TGCGCCAGCAGTCGACAGGACGACTCCTACGAGCAGTACTTC.

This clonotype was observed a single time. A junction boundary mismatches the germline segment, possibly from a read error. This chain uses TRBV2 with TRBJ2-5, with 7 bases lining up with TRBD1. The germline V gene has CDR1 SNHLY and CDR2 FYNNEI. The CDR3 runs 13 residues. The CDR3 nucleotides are TGTGTCAGCACAGGGGCGAGGGGGGAGACCCAGTACTTC. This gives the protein CVSTGARGETQYF.